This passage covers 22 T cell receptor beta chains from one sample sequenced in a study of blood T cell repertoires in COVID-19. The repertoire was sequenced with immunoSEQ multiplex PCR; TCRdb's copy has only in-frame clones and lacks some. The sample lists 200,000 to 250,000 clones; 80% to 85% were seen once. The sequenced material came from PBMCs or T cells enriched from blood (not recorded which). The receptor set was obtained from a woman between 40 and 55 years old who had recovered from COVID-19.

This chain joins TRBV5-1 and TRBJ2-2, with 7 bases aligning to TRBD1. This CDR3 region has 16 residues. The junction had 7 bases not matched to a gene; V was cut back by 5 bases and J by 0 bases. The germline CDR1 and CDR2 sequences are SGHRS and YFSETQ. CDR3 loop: CASRHPGQSNTGELFF. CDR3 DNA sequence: TGCGCCAGCAGACACCCGGGACAGTCGAACACCGGGGAGCTGTTTTTT.

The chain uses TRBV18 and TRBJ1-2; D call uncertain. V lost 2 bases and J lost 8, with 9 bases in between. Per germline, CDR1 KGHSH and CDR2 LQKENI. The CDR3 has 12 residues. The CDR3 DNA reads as TGTGCCAGCTCACCAGCGGCAGAAGGCTACACCTTC. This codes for CASSPAAEGYTF.

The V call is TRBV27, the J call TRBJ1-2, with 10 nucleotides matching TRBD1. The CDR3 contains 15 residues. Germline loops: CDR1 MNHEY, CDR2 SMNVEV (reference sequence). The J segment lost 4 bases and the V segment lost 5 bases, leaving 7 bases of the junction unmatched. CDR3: CASSPLTGGSYGYTF. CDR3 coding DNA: TGTGCCAGCAGTCCCCTGACAGGGGGCTCCTATGGCTACACCTTC.

Here the CDR3 reads CASSLSDRGLNEKLFF. In DNA form, the CDR3 reads TGTGCCAGCAGCCTCTCAGACAGGGGCCTAAATGAAAAACTGTTTTTT. The genes are TRBV3-1 (or the pseudogene TRBV3-2) and TRBJ1-4, with TRBD1 identical over 8 bases. The junction had 9 bases not matched to a gene; V was cut back by 4 bases and J by 5 bases. The CDR3 has 16 residues. Germline CDR1 is LGHDT and CDR2 is YNNKEL (reference sequence).

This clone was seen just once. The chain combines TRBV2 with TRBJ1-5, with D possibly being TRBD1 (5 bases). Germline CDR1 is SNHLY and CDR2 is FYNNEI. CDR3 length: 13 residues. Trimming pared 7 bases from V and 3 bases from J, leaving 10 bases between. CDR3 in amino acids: CASKSRVNQPQHF. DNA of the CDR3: TGTGCCAGCAAATCCAGGGTCAATCAGCCCCAGCATTTT. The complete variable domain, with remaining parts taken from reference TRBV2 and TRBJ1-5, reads EPEVTQTPSHQVTQMGQEVILRCVPISNHLYFYWYRQILGQKVEFLVSFYNNEISEKSEIFDDQFSVERPDGSNFTLKIRSTKLEDSAMYFCASKSRVNQPQHFGDGTRLSIL.

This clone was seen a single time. The CDR3 region is CASSTQQVSSYEQYF. The CDR3 DNA reads TGTGCCAGTAGTACCCAACAGGTGAGCTCCTACGAGCAGTACTTC. The chain recombines TRBV19 with TRBJ2-7; the D gene is possibly TRBD1 (5 bases). Germline values: CDR1 LNHDA, CDR2 SQIVND (reference sequence). CDR3 length: 15 residues. The ends were cut back, 4 bases at V and 0 bases at J, with 13 bases in the middle.

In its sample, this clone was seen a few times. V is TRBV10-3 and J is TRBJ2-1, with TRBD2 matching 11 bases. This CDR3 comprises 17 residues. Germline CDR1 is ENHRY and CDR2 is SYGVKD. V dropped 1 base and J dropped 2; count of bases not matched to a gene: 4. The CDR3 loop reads CAISEYPGLAAYNEQFF. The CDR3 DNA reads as TGTGCCATCAGTGAGTACCCGGGACTAGCGGCCTACAATGAGCAGTTCTTC.

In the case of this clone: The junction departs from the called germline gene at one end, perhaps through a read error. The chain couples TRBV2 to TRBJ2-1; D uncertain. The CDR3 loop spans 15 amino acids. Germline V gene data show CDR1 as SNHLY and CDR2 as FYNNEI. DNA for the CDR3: TGTGCCAGCAGCCAACGACTCGATTCCTCCAATGAGCAGTTCTTC. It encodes CASSQRLDSSNEQFF. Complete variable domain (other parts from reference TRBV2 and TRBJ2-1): EPEVTQTPSHQVTQMGQEVILRCVPISNHLYFYWYRQILGQKVEFLVSFYNNEISEKSEIFDDQFSVERPDGSNFTLKIRSTKLEDSAMYFCASSQRLDSSNEQFFGPGTRLTVL.

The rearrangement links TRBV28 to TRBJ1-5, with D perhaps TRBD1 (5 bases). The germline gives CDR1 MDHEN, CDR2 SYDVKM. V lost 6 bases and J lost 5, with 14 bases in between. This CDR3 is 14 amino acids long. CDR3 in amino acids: CASSPGVMDQPQHF. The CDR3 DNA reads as TGTGCCAGCAGCCCGGGGGTAATGGATCAGCCCCAGCATTTT.

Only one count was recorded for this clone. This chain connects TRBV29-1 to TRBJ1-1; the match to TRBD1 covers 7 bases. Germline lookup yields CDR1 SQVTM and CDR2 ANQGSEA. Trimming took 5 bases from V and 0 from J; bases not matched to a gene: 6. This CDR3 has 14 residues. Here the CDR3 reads CSVSIRGMNTEAFF. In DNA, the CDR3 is TGCAGCGTTTCAATCAGGGGGATGAACACTGAAGCTTTCTTT.

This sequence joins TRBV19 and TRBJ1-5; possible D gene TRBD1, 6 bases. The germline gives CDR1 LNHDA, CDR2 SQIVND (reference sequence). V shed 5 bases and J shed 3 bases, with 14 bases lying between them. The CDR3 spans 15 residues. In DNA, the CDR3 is TGTGCCAGTAGTCCCGGGGGGCTTAACAATCAGCCCCAGCATTTT. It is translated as CASSPGGLNNQPQHF.

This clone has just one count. CDR3 sequence: CASSESWGGAVYEQYF. For the CDR3, the DNA is TGCGCCAGCAGTGAGTCGTGGGGGGGCGCGGTTTACGAGCAGTACTTC. This chain connects TRBV10-2 to TRBJ2-7; D possibly corresponds to TRBD2 (7 bases). The CDR3 totals 16 residues. V was pared by 0 bases and J by 4 bases, with 16 bases between. The germline V gene encodes CDR1 WSHSY and CDR2 SAAADI.

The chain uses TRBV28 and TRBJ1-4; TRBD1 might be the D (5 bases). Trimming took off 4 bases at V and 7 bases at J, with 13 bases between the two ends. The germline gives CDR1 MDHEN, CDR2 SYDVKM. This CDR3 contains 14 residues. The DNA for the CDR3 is TGTGCCAGCAGTTCTGGGGGGTTGAGTGAAAAACTGTTTTTT. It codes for CASSSGGLSEKLFF.

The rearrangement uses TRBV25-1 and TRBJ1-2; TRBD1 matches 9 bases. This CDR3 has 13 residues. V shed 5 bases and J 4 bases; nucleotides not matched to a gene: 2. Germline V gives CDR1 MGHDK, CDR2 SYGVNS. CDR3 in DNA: TGTGCCAGCAGTACAGGGGGCGGCTATGGCTACACCTTC. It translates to CASSTGGGYGYTF.

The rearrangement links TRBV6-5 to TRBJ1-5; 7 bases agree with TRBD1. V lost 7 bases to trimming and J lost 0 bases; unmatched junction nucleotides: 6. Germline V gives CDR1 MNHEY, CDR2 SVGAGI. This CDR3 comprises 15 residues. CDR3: CASIYRGHSNQPQHF. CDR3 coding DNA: TGTGCCAGCATATATAGGGGGCATAGCAATCAGCCCCAGCATTTT.

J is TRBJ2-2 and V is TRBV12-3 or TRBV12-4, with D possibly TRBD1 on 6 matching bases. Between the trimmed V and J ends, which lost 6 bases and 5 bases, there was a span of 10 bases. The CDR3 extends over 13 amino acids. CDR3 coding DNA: TGTGCCAGCAGGGAACAGGGAACCGGGGAGCTGTTTTTT. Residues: CASREQGTGELFF.

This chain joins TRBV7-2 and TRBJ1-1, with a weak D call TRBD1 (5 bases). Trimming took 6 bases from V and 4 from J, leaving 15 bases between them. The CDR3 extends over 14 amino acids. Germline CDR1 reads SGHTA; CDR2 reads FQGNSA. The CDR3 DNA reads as TGTGCCAGCAGGCAAGGAAGGGGCGGCACTGAAGCTTTCTTT. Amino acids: CASRQGRGGTEAFF.

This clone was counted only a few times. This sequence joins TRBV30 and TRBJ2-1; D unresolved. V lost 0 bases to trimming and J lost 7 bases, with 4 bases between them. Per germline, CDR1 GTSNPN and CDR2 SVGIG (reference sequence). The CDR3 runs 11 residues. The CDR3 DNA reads TGTGCCTGGAGTGTACTAAATGAGCAGTTCTTC. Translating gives CAWSVLNEQFF.

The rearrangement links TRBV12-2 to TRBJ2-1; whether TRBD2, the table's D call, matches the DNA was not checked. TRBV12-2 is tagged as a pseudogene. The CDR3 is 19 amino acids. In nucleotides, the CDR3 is TGTGCAAGTCGCTTAGTCCAGGGGGTAGCGGGAGGGCCCTACAATGAGCAGTTCTTC. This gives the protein CASRLVQGVAGGPYNEQFF.

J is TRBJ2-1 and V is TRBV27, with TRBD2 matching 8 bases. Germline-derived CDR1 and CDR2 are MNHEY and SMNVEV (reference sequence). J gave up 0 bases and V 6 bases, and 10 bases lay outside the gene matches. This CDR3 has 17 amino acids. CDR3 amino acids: CASSRPGGGRSYNEQFF. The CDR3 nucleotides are TGTGCCAGCAGCCGTCCGGGGGGGGGCCGCTCCTACAATGAGCAGTTCTTC.

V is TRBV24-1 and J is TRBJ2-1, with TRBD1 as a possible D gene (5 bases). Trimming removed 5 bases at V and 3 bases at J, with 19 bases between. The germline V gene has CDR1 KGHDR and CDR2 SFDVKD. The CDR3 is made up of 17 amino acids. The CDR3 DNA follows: TGTGCCACCAGTGGCAAAATAGGAGTGGGGCTCTACAATGAGCAGTTCTTC. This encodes CATSGKIGVGLYNEQFF.

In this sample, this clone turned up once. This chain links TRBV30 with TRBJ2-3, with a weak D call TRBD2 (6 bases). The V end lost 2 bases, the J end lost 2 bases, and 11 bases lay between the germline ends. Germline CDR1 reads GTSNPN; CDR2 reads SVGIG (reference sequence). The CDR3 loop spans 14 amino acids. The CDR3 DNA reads TGTGCCTGGAGTCTGAGGACTAACACAGATACGCAGTATTTT. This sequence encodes CAWSLRTNTDTQYF. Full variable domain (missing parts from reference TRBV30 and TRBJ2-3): SQTIHQWPATLVQPVGSPLSLECTVEGTSNPNLYWYRQAAGRGLQLLFYSVGIGQISSEVPQNLSASRPQDRQFILSSKKLLLSDSGFYLCAWSLRTNTDTQYFGPGTRLTVL.